The 29 T cell receptor beta chains in this list originate from one sample, sequenced in a study of regulatory T cells in long-lasting Graves disease. Libraries of TCR beta came from iRepertoire HTBI primers plus Arm-PCR of CDR3 regions. TCRdb re-called the multiplex PCR reads through MiXCR, storing one row per CDR3 protein. The table has approximately 460,000 distinct CDR3 sequences, about a sixth seen once. Time point meaning: newly diagnosed GD, antithyroid drugs for less than 3 months. PBMC RNA was the source of the TCR library. Another study also made use of these data, one on T cells in Graves' hyperthyroidism and ophthalmopathy.

Material: peripheral blood mononuclear cells (PBMCs), obtained at new diagnosis, from a patient treated with antithyroid drugs. Source of these receptors: a young woman with Graves disease.

The chain joins TRBV6-2 or TRBV6-3 to TRBJ1-5; 7 bases match TRBD1. V trimming: 7 bases; J trimming: 2 bases; junction bases outside the gene matches: 8. The V gene's germline CDR1 is MNHEY and CDR2 SVGEGT. CDR3 size: 15 residues. The CDR3 is CASILRQGGNQPQHF. CDR3 in DNA: TGTGCCAGCATCTTACGACAGGGTGGCAATCAGCCCCAGCATTTT.

This clonotype was counted at least ten times. The chain links TRBV2 to TRBJ2-7; perhaps TRBD2 as D (6 bases). The CDR3 length is 13 residues. The germline V gene has CDR1 SNHLY and CDR2 FYNNEI. V was clipped by 9 bases and J by 0 bases, with 12 bases between them. The CDR3 reads CASLATSSYEQYF. The CDR3 nucleotides are TGTGCCAGTCTAGCGACGAGCTCCTACGAGCAGTACTTC.

This clonotype appeared many times. The CDR3 region has the DNA TGTGCCATCTCGAAGGGACAGGGGAACGAGCAGTACTTC. This sequence encodes CAISKGQGNEQYF. The rearrangement uses TRBV6-1 and TRBJ2-7; TRBD1 matches 10 bases. Germline CDR1 and CDR2: MNHNS and SASEGT. The ends lost 10 bases at V and 5 bases at J; junction bases unmatched: 8. The CDR3 spans 13 residues.

The chain combines TRBV20-1 with TRBJ1-1, with D possibly matching TRBD1 (5 bases). Germline V CDR1 and CDR2: DFQATT, SNEGSKA (reference sequence). V was shortened by 1 base and J by 6 bases, with 15 bases between the two germline ends. The CDR3 extends over 14 amino acids. The CDR3 region is CSARVGQGRSEAFF. In DNA, the CDR3 is TGCAGTGCTAGAGTCGGGCAGGGCCGATCTGAAGCTTTCTTT.

This rearrangement joins TRBV5-8 to TRBJ2-7, with TRBD2 matching over 11 bases. The CDR3 totals 17 residues. Trimming took 6 bases from V and 3 from J; bases not matched to a gene: 14. Germline CDR1 SGHTS, CDR2 YDEGEE. CDR3 sequence reads: CASTEYLMGTSGYEQYF. CDR3 nucleotide sequence: TGTGCCAGCACCGAATACCTCATGGGGACTAGCGGCTACGAGCAGTACTTC.

Ten or more counts support this clonotype. The V call is TRBV5-1, the J call TRBJ2-7; D could derive from TRBD1 or TRBD2 (5 bases each). The CDR3 consists of 17 residues. Germline CDR1 is SGHRS and CDR2 is YFSETQ. The V end lost 0 bases, the J end lost 3 bases, and 19 bases lay between the germline ends. CDR3 sequence reads: CASSLAGTPPTHYEQYF. In nucleotides, the CDR3 is TGCGCCAGCAGCTTGGCCGGGACCCCACCAACGCACTACGAGCAGTACTTC.

This clonotype has a handful of counts. This rearrangement joins TRBV20-1 to TRBJ2-7; D ambiguous. The germline V gene encodes CDR1 DFQATT and CDR2 SNEGSKA (reference sequence). Deletions cut 3 bases from V and 2 bases from J, with 8 bases between. CDR3 length: 12 amino acids. The CDR3 region is CSASPSAYEQYF. The CDR3 DNA is TGCAGTGCTAGTCCAAGTGCCTACGAGCAGTACTTC.

This clonotype was seen many times. V usage is TRBV11-2 and J usage is TRBJ2-5; TRBD1 agrees at 7 bases. This CDR3 contains 14 residues. Trimming took 3 bases from V and 6 from J; bases not matched to a gene: 7. Germline V gives CDR1 SGHAT, CDR2 FQNNGV. As DNA, the CDR3 is TGTGCCAGCAGCTTCGACAGGGTTGGGCAGACCCAGTACTTC. It yields the protein CASSFDRVGQTQYF.

V and J are TRBV30 and TRBJ1-2; TRBD1 agrees at 11 bases. The junction had 6 bases not matched to a gene; V was cut back by 5 bases and J by 4 bases. Germline V lookup: CDR1 GTSNPN, CDR2 SVGIG (reference sequence). The CDR3 sequence is 14 residues long. As DNA, the CDR3 is TGTGCCTGGTTTGGGACAGGGGGAAGCTATGGCTACACCTTC. Translation: CAWFGTGGSYGYTF.

This chain uses TRBV6-1 with TRBJ2-3; D is possibly TRBD2 (6 bases). The CDR3 is made up of 20 amino acids. Germline CDR1 and CDR2: MNHNS and SASEGT. Trimming cost V 5 bases and J 2 bases, with 29 bases left between them. In DNA form, the CDR3 reads TGTGCCAGCAGTCCCACCGGACCGGGGACTCCCCAACATAACACAGATACGCAGTATTTT. It is translated as CASSPTGPGTPQHNTDTQYF.

This clonotype was found many times. The chain uses TRBV2 and TRBJ2-1; 9 bases align to TRBD1. This CDR3 contains 12 residues. V shed 5 bases and J 9 bases; nucleotides not matched to a gene: 2. Germline V gene sequence: CDR1 SNHLY, CDR2 FYNNEI. As DNA, the CDR3 is TGTGCCAGCAGTAAGGACAGGGGTGAGCAGTTCTTC. Translated, it gives CASSKDRGEQFF.

The table lists this clonotype with many counts. The rearrangement joins TRBV30 to TRBJ2-7, with 10 positions matching TRBD2. The CDR3 consists of 14 residues. V lost 2 bases to trimming and J lost 4 bases; unmatched junction nucleotides: 5. CDR1 GTSNPN and CDR2 SVGIG come from the germline V gene (reference sequence). This chain's CDR3 is CAWSQLAGIYEQYF. The CDR3, as DNA: TGTGCCTGGAGTCAACTAGCGGGGATTTACGAGCAGTACTTC.

Ten or more counts support this clonotype. The chain carries TRBV6-4 and TRBJ1-2; TRBD1 aligns across 7 bases. This CDR3 has 13 amino acids. In germline, CDR1 is MRHNA, CDR2 SNTAGT. The trim removed 6 bases at V and 8 bases at J, leaving 9 bases unmatched. CDR3 sequence: CASRPTGRGGYTF. Written as DNA, the CDR3 is TGTGCCAGCAGACCGACAGGGCGAGGAGGCTACACCTTC.

A remark on this clonotype: A much larger clone differs from this one at a single base, so this may be a read error. The rearrangement uses TRBV4-1 and TRBJ2-7, with TRBD2 matching over 13 bases. The CDR3 spans 16 residues. The V segment lost 3 bases and the J segment 7 bases; nucleotides outside the gene matches: 9. Germline CDR1 MGHRA, CDR2 YSYEKL. As DNA, the CDR3 is TGCGCCAGCAGCCACCAGGGACTAGCGGGAAACAATGAGCAGTACTTC. It specifies CASSHQGLAGNNEQYF.

In this sample, this clonotype turned up a few times. V is TRBV19 and J is TRBJ1-5; unclear D gene. Germline V gives CDR1 LNHDA, CDR2 SQIVND (reference sequence). The CDR3 has 13 amino acids. V lost 7 bases to trimming and J lost 6 bases, with 13 bases between them. Here the CDR3 DNA reads TGTGCCAGTACCAATACTGGGTCTCAGCCCCAGCATTTT. This gives the protein CASTNTGSQPQHF.

At least ten counts were recorded for this clonotype. This sequence joins TRBV2 and TRBJ1-1, with D hard to call. The CDR3 has 16 amino acids. Germline V lookup: CDR1 SNHLY, CDR2 FYNNEI. Trimming removed 5 bases from V and 0 bases from J, with 16 bases in between. In DNA, the CDR3 is TGTGCCAGCAGTCATGGCGACGGAATATTGAACACTGAAGCTTTCTTT. Translation: CASSHGDGILNTEAFF.

This clonotype came up once. This rearrangement joins TRBV20-1 to TRBJ2-3; 9 bases agree with TRBD1. The J segment lost 0 bases and the V segment lost 6 bases, leaving 7 bases of the junction unmatched. Germline CDR1 DFQATT, CDR2 SNEGSKA (reference sequence). There are 15 residues in the CDR3. The CDR3 region is CSARQGGGSTDTQYF. CDR3 nucleotide sequence: TGCAGTGCGCGACAGGGGGGTGGGAGCACAGATACGCAGTATTTT.

Points on this clonotype: This may be a read error: a much more frequent sequence differs by one nucleotide. This chain links TRBV20-1 with TRBJ2-3; D call uncertain. The CDR3 length is 13 residues. Germline CDR1 reads DFQATT; CDR2 reads SNEGSKA (reference sequence). CDR3 amino acids: CSARDPTTDMQYF. The DNA of the CDR3 is TGCAGTGCTAGAGATCCTACCACAGATATGCAGTATTTT.

In this sample, this clonotype turned up a few times. The rearrangement links TRBV4-1 to TRBJ1-4; D ambiguous. V lost 0 bases, J lost 0 bases, and 8 bases lay in between. The germline V gene has CDR1 MGHRA and CDR2 YSYEKL. CDR3 length equals 16 residues. CDR3 nucleotides: TGCGCCAGCAGCCAAGATTCGCCAGCAACTAATGAAAAACTGTTTTTT. Translated, it gives CASSQDSPATNEKLFF.

The genes are TRBV10-3 and TRBJ1-2; D perhaps matches TRBD1 (5 bases). V was trimmed by 0 bases and J by 4 bases, leaving 9 bases between them. The CDR3 covers 14 residues. Germline V gene data show CDR1 as ENHRY and CDR2 as SYGVKD. For the CDR3, the DNA is TGTGCCATCAGTGAGTCGACAGACCTCTATGGCTACACCTTC. It specifies CAISESTDLYGYTF.

This clonotype has a handful of counts. CDR3 coding DNA: TGTGCCAGCAGTTACGTACAGGGGTTGAATCAGCCCCAGCATTTT. It codes for CASSYVQGLNQPQHF. The chain links TRBV6-2 or TRBV6-3 to TRBJ1-5; 7 nucleotides line up with TRBD1. CDR3 length: 15 amino acids. Unmatched junction bases numbered 5, after V lost 2 bases and J lost 4 bases. Germline CDR1 reads MNHEY; CDR2 reads SVGEGT.

In this sample, this clonotype turned up many times. The chain employs TRBV20-1 and TRBJ2-7, with a tentative D call TRBD1 (5 bases). The CDR3 covers 15 residues. Germline CDR1 DFQATT, CDR2 SNEGSKA (reference sequence). Trimming removed 3 bases from V and 6 bases from J, with 21 bases in between. CDR3 sequence (DNA): TGCAGTGCTAGGAAGGACAACTCTCCTTGGGCCGAGCAGTACTTC. This sequence encodes CSARKDNSPWAEQYF.

This clonotype was recorded at least ten times. The V gene is TRBV7-9, the J gene TRBJ1-4; TRBD1 aligns across 11 bases. Per germline, CDR1 SEHNR and CDR2 FQNEAQ (reference sequence). Trimming at V came to 6 bases and at J to 6 bases, leaving 3 bases not matched to a gene. The CDR3 runs 14 residues. The CDR3 DNA follows: TGTGCCAGCAGACCGGACAGGGGGCATGAAAAACTGTTTTTT. This sequence encodes CASRPDRGHEKLFF.

This clonotype has a count of ten or more. The rearrangement joins TRBV9 to TRBJ2-7, with 10 bases matching TRBD1. Germline-derived CDR1 and CDR2 are SGDLS and YYNGEE. The CDR3 has 14 amino acids. The trim removed 0 bases at V and 6 bases at J, leaving 3 bases unmatched. The CDR3 region has the DNA TGTGCCAGCAGCGTAGATGGGACAGGGGCCGAGCAGTACTTC. Protein: CASSVDGTGAEQYF.

This chain connects TRBV12-3 or TRBV12-4 to TRBJ2-2; 7 bases agree with TRBD1. V trimming: 4 bases; J trimming: 3 bases; junction bases outside the gene matches: 2. This CDR3 has 14 residues. The CDR3 DNA reads TGTGCCAGCAGTTGGGACAGCTACACCGGGGAGCTGTTTTTT. It specifies CASSWDSYTGELFF.

This clonotype was detected a few times. The J gene is TRBJ1-4, the V gene TRBV20-1; possibly TRBD1 for D (5 bases). The CDR3 is 15 amino acids. Germline V gene sequence: CDR1 DFQATT, CDR2 SNEGSKA (reference sequence). V was clipped by 1 base and J by 5 bases, with 14 bases between them. The CDR3 DNA sequence: TGCAGTGCTAGAGCTAAGGACAAGTCAAATGAAAAACTGTTTTTT. Translating gives CSARAKDKSNEKLFF.

This clonotype came up many times. The chain employs TRBV27 and TRBJ1-4, with 11 bases matching TRBD1. The CDR3 consists of 15 residues. J lost 3 bases, V lost 6 bases, and 3 bases had no gene match. Germline-derived CDR1 and CDR2 are MNHEY and SMNVEV (reference sequence). The DNA for the CDR3 is TGTGCCAGCAGGGACAGGGGGCAAGCTAATGAAAAACTGTTTTTT. It translates to CASRDRGQANEKLFF. Full variable domain (outside the CDR3, taken from reference TRBV27 and TRBJ1-4): EAQVTQNPRYLITVTGKKLTVTCSQNMNHEYMSWYRQDPGLGLRQIYYSMNVEVTDKGDVPEGYKVSRKEKRNFPLILESPSPNQTSLYFCASRDRGQANEKLFFGSGTQLSVL.

This clonotype has ten or more counts. This chain connects TRBV11-3 to TRBJ2-1; the D is unclear. Germline CDR1 and CDR2: SGHNT and YENEEA. V lost 3 bases to trimming and J lost 0 bases, with 6 bases between them. This CDR3 comprises 14 residues. The CDR3 DNA reads TGTGCCAGCAGCTTCGACAACTCCTACAATGAGCAGTTCTTC. Translation: CASSFDNSYNEQFF.

The table lists this clonotype with many counts. V is TRBV11-2 and J is TRBJ2-2; 9 bases map to TRBD2. Trimming cost V 1 base and J 5 bases; bases outside gene matches: 5. CDR1 is SGHAT, CDR2 FQNNGV, per germline. There are 16 residues in the CDR3. CDR3 sequence: CASSLVPSGTTGELFF. CDR3 nucleotide sequence: TGTGCCAGCAGCTTAGTACCTAGCGGGACAACCGGGGAGCTGTTTTTT.